One and the same sample provided the 28 T cell receptor beta chains below, sequenced in a study of T cell responses to AZD1222 COVID-19 vaccine. Data came from immunoSEQ multiplex PCR; TCRdb stores just in-frame clones and leaves some out. The table includes 100,000 to 110,000 clones, 80% to 90% detected once. The sample was peripheral blood, taken on day 0 of AZD1222 vaccination. These receptors came from an adult in good health.

The chain carries TRBV18 and TRBJ1-1; D not certain. V lost 3 bases, J lost 1 base, and 12 bases lay in between. Germline V gives CDR1 KGHSH, CDR2 LQKENI. This CDR3 contains 15 residues. The CDR3: CASSPRQEGNTEAFF. CDR3 nucleotides: TGTGCCAGCTCACCCCGTCAAGAAGGGAACACTGAAGCTTTCTTT. Complete variable domain (other parts from reference TRBV18 and TRBJ1-1): NAGVMQNPRHLVRRRGQEARLRCSPMKGHSHVYWYRQLPEEGLKFMVYLQKENIIDESGMPKERFSAEFPKEGPSILRIQQVVRGDSAAYFCASSPRQEGNTEAFFGQGTRLTVV.

This clone came up once. The rearrangement links TRBV15 to TRBJ1-2; D is uncertain. Looked up from germline, CDR1 is LNHNV and CDR2 is YYDKDF (reference sequence). Trimming shortened V by 5 bases and J by 1 base, and 8 bases separated the two germline ends. The CDR3 extends over 13 amino acids. CDR3 DNA sequence: TGTGCCACCAGCGAACAGAGTAACTATGGCTACACCTTC. This translates into CATSEQSNYGYTF.

As concerns this clone: Within the sample, other DNA sequences also encode this same CDR3. V is TRBV9 and J is TRBJ2-5; D remains ambiguous. The CDR3 loop spans 13 amino acids. Germline CDR1 and CDR2: SGDLS and YYNGEE. V lost 0 bases to trimming and J lost 3 bases, with 6 bases between them. The DNA for the CDR3 is TGTGCCAGCAGCGTAGACGGAAAAGAGACCCAGTACTTC. This translates into CASSVDGKETQYF.

V and J are TRBV19 and TRBJ1-3; no reliable D call. Trimming stripped 3 bases from V and 2 bases from J, with 5 bases between. Germline CDR1 reads LNHDA; CDR2 reads SQIVND (reference sequence). The CDR3 totals 13 residues. This chain's CDR3 is CASSMEAGNTIYF. In DNA form, the CDR3 reads TGTGCCAGTAGTATGGAGGCTGGAAACACCATATATTTT. The full variable domain, with the rest looked up from reference TRBV19 and TRBJ1-3, is DGGITQSPKYLFRKEGQNVTLSCEQNLNHDAMYWYRQDPGQGLRLIYYSQIVNDFQKGDIAEGYSVSREKKESFPLTVTSAQKNPTAFYLCASSMEAGNTIYFGEGSWLTVV.

The rearrangement uses TRBV7-8 and TRBJ2-7, with D possibly being TRBD1 (6 bases). CDR3 length: 13 residues. The germline V gene has CDR1 SGHVS and CDR2 FQNEAQ. Trimming stripped 5 bases from V and 2 bases from J, with 10 bases between. This CDR3 reads CASSRDTTYEQYF. In DNA form, the CDR3 reads TGTGCCAGCAGCCGGGACACTACCTACGAGCAGTACTTC.

In this sample, this clone turned up a few times. The rearrangement joins TRBV5-1 to TRBJ1-5; D ambiguous. The CDR3 is 14 residues long. Germline-derived CDR1 and CDR2 are SGHRS and YFSETQ. Trimming removed 0 bases at V and 2 bases at J, with 6 bases between. This CDR3 reads CASSLEGGNQPQHF. In DNA, the CDR3 is TGCGCCAGCAGCTTGGAGGGAGGCAATCAGCCCCAGCATTTT. Full variable domain (remainder filled in from reference TRBV5-1 and TRBJ1-5): KAGVTQTPRYLIKTRGQQVTLSCSPISGHRSVSWYQQTPGQGLQFLFEYFSETQRNKGNFPGRFSGRQFSNSRSEMNVSTLELGDSALYLCASSLEGGNQPQHFGDGTRLSIL.

V usage is TRBV5-1 and J usage is TRBJ2-7; D not resolved. V lost 0 bases to trimming and J lost 4 bases, with 17 bases between them. The CDR3 covers 16 residues. Per germline, CDR1 SGHRS and CDR2 YFSETQ. CDR3 in amino acids: CASSLVPGNSNYEQYF. The CDR3 DNA sequence: TGCGCCAGCAGCTTGGTTCCCGGAAACTCCAATTACGAGCAGTACTTC.

The CDR3 here is CASSIPGLANYGYTF. As DNA, the CDR3 is TGTGCCAGTAGTATCCCGGGACTGGCGAACTATGGCTACACCTTC. The chain joins TRBV19 to TRBJ1-2, with D possibly matching TRBD1 (5 bases). Trimming cost V 3 bases and J 2 bases, with 13 bases left between them. The CDR3 consists of 15 residues. Germline-derived CDR1 and CDR2 are LNHDA and SQIVND (reference sequence). Using reference TRBV19 and TRBJ1-2 for the parts outside the CDR3, the full variable domain is DGGITQSPKYLFRKEGQNVTLSCEQNLNHDAMYWYRQDPGQGLRLIYYSQIVNDFQKGDIAEGYSVSREKKESFPLTVTSAQKNPTAFYLCASSIPGLANYGYTFGSGTRLTVV.

The sample holds one count of this clone. This sequence joins TRBV3-1 (or the pseudogene TRBV3-2) and TRBJ2-6; either TRBD1 or TRBD2 may supply D (6 bases each). The V end was cut by 4 bases, the J end by 4 bases, with 11 bases between. Germline V gene sequence: CDR1 LGHDT, CDR2 YNNKEL (reference sequence). This CDR3 has 15 amino acids. The CDR3, as DNA: TGTGCCAGCAGCCGGTCGGGGGCAGGGGCCAACGTCCTGACTTTC. It yields the protein CASSRSGAGANVLTF.

The rearrangement uses TRBV6-5 and TRBJ1-6; TRBD1 is a possible D gene (6 bases). The length of the CDR3 is 16 residues. With 4 bases removed from V and 7 bases from J, the gap between germline ends came to 17 bases. Germline values: CDR1 MNHEY, CDR2 SVGAGI. CDR3 nucleotides: TGTGCCAGCAGTTGGAACAGGGAGGTCCCAAATTCACCCCTCCACTTT. This gives the protein CASSWNREVPNSPLHF.

The J gene is TRBJ1-1, the V gene TRBV21-1; whether TRBD1, the table's D call, matches the DNA was not checked. TRBV21-1 is listed as a pseudogene. The length of the CDR3 is 17 residues. The CDR3 bases are TGTGCCAGCAACCCCTGCGGGACAGGGGGCAGGAACACTGAAGCTTTCTTT. Translating gives CASNPCGTGGRNTEAFF.

The V and J genes are TRBV11-3 and TRBJ2-7; no definite D call. The CDR3 is 13 amino acids. Germline V lookup: CDR1 SGHNT, CDR2 YENEEA. The V end was cut by 6 bases, the J end by 5 bases, with 14 bases between. DNA for the CDR3: TGTGCCAGCAGAAAGTCGGCCACCCACGAGCAGTACTTC. It encodes CASRKSATHEQYF.

The rearrangement links TRBV7-6 to TRBJ2-3; 12 bases fit TRBD2. The CDR3 sequence is 18 residues long. The germline V gene has CDR1 SGHVS and CDR2 FNYEAQ. The J segment lost 2 bases and the V segment lost 1 base, leaving 7 bases of the junction unmatched. The CDR3: CASSLVGWTSGTTDTQYF. The CDR3 DNA follows: TGTGCCAGCAGCTTAGTAGGATGGACTAGCGGGACCACAGATACGCAGTATTTT.

V is TRBV14 and J is TRBJ1-6; D ambiguous. V gave up 3 bases and J gave up 7 bases, with 10 bases separating them. Looked up from germline, CDR1 is SGHDN and CDR2 is FVKESK. The CDR3 is 14 amino acids. CDR3 sequence (DNA): TGTGCCAGCAGCCATACGGGTCGCAATTCACCCCTCCACTTT. Translation: CASSHTGRNSPLHF.

The chain joins TRBV7-9 to TRBJ2-5; TRBD1 matches at 8 bases. V lost 3 bases and J lost 5; bases outside the gene matches: 5. Germline loops: CDR1 SEHNR, CDR2 FQNEAQ (reference sequence). CDR3 length: 14 residues. CDR3 protein: CASSLTGVWETQYF. In DNA form, the CDR3 reads TGTGCCAGCAGCTTGACAGGGGTGTGGGAGACCCAGTACTTC. Looking up the rest from reference TRBV7-9 and TRBJ2-5 gives the full variable domain: DTGVSQNPRHKITKRGQNVTFRCDPISEHNRLYWYRQTLGQGPEFLTYFQNEAQLEKSRLLSDRFSAERPKGSFSTLEIQRTEQGDSAMYLCASSLTGVWETQYFGPGTRLLVL.

The CDR3 DNA is TGTGCCAGCAGTTGGGACAGGGACCAGCCCCAGCATTTT. Its protein is CASSWDRDQPQHF. The rearrangement uses TRBV6-2 or TRBV6-3 and TRBJ1-5; 9 nucleotides line up with TRBD1. The CDR3 length is 13 residues. V lost 4 bases and J lost 7; bases outside the gene matches: 2. The germline V gene encodes CDR1 MNHEY and CDR2 SVGEGT.

The chain links TRBV2 to TRBJ2-3; TRBD1 is a possible D gene (5 bases). V was clipped by 2 bases and J by 5 bases, with 8 bases between them. Germline-derived CDR1 and CDR2 are SNHLY and FYNNEI. The CDR3 spans 13 residues. The CDR3 region has the DNA TGTGCCAGCAGTGAACAGGGCAGAGATACGCAGTATTTT. It encodes CASSEQGRDTQYF.

The chain couples TRBV15 to TRBJ1-2; possible D gene TRBD1, 5 bases. Per germline, CDR1 LNHNV and CDR2 YYDKDF (reference sequence). The CDR3 consists of 15 residues. V was pared by 8 bases and J by 4 bases, with 20 bases between. The DNA for the CDR3 is TGTGCCACCGGACAAGACGGAGCACAATTCTATGGCTACACCTTC. This codes for CATGQDGAQFYGYTF. The full variable domain, in which reference TRBV15 and TRBJ1-2 provide the parts outside the CDR3, is DAMVIQNPRYQVTQFGKPVTLSCSQTLNHNVMYWYQQKSSQAPKLLFHYYDKDFNNEADTPDNFQSRRPNTSFCFLDIRSPGLGDTAMYLCATGQDGAQFYGYTFGSGTRLTVV.

In the case of this clone: Distinct nucleotide sequences in the sample also encode this CDR3. The J gene is TRBJ1-1, the V gene TRBV7-9; D is undetermined. This CDR3 is built from 13 residues. Germline CDR1 reads SEHNR; CDR2 reads FQNEAQ (reference sequence). Trimming left V 4 bases short and J 0 bases short, with 6 bases between. Written as DNA, the CDR3 is TGTGCCAGCAGCTCCCTAATGAACACTGAAGCTTTCTTT. Its protein product is CASSSLMNTEAFF.

The rearrangement joins TRBV27 to TRBJ2-7, with TRBD1 identical over 9 bases. The germline V gene encodes CDR1 MNHEY and CDR2 SMNVEV (reference sequence). The CDR3 spans 15 residues. The trim removed 2 bases at V and 3 bases at J, leaving 5 bases unmatched. CDR3 sequence (DNA): TGTGCCAGCAGTTTACACCGGGACAGGGACTACGAGCAGTACTTC. This translates into CASSLHRDRDYEQYF.

This chain links TRBV28 with TRBJ2-7; the match to TRBD2 covers 7 bases. J lost 7 bases, V lost 6 bases, and 6 bases had no gene match. This CDR3 has 12 amino acids. Germline V gene lookup returns CDR1 MDHEN and CDR2 SYDVKM. The CDR3 loop is CASSGGLEEQYF. CDR3 coding DNA: TGTGCCAGCAGCGGGGGGTTAGAGGAGCAGTACTTC.

The rearrangement uses TRBV4-1 and TRBJ1-3, with unresolved D. In germline, CDR1 is MGHRA, CDR2 YSYEKL. The CDR3 totals 13 residues. Trimming shortened V by 0 bases and J by 3 bases, and 3 bases separated the two germline ends. The CDR3 loop is CASSQDVGNTIYF. The CDR3 region has the DNA TGCGCCAGCAGCCAAGATGTTGGAAACACCATATATTTT.

This clone has only a few counts. This sequence joins TRBV5-1 and TRBJ2-7; 13 bases align to TRBD2. V gave up 0 bases and J gave up 6 bases; unmatched junction bases: 0. The CDR3 has 14 amino acids. From germline, CDR1 is SGHRS and CDR2 YFSETQ. The CDR3 loop reads CASSLGLAGGEQYF. Written as DNA, the CDR3 is TGCGCCAGCAGCTTGGGACTAGCGGGGGGCGAGCAGTACTTC.

The J gene is TRBJ2-1, the V gene TRBV12-3 or TRBV12-4; D gene unclear. V lost 7 bases and J lost 5, with 6 bases in between. The CDR3 has 11 amino acids. In nucleotides, the CDR3 is TGTGCCAGCACCCTAAACAATGAGCAGTTCTTC. It encodes CASTLNNEQFF.

The V and J genes are TRBV6-2 or TRBV6-3 and TRBJ1-2; D gene uncertain. The CDR3 sequence is 11 residues long. Germline-derived CDR1 and CDR2 are MNHEY and SVGEGT. With 5 bases removed from V and 7 bases from J, the gap between germline ends came to 8 bases. CDR3 DNA sequence: TGTGCCAGCAGTCACGAAATTGGCTACACCTTC. Translated, it gives CASSHEIGYTF.

V and J are TRBV2 and TRBJ1-2; tentatively, D is TRBD1 (6 bases). V dropped 5 bases and J dropped 4 bases, with 11 bases sitting between them. Per germline, CDR1 SNHLY and CDR2 FYNNEI. CDR3 length equals 13 residues. CDR3 sequence: CASSLGQIYGYTF. The DNA for the CDR3 is TGTGCCAGCAGTTTAGGACAGATCTATGGCTACACCTTC.

This chain joins TRBV7-9 and TRBJ1-2; 9 nucleotides match TRBD1. V trimming: 5 bases; J trimming: 8 bases; junction bases outside the gene matches: 6. Per germline, CDR1 SEHNR and CDR2 FQNEAQ (reference sequence). The length of the CDR3 is 13 residues. This CDR3 reads CASSPTGGEGYTF. The CDR3 DNA is TGTGCCAGCAGCCCGACAGGGGGAGAAGGCTACACCTTC.

This chain connects TRBV6-2 or TRBV6-3 to TRBJ2-5; the D is unclear. Germline-derived CDR1 and CDR2 are MNHEY and SVGEGT. Trimming took 6 bases from V and 5 from J, leaving 19 bases between them. This CDR3 region has 15 residues. The CDR3 sequence is CASSRPGSLRETQYF. The CDR3 DNA reads as TGTGCCAGCAGCCGGCCGGGCAGCCTGAGGGAGACCCAGTACTTC.